The 23 T cell receptor beta chains below all came from one sample that was sequenced in a study of T-cell memory formation after mild COVID-19. In TCRdb, the 5' RACE reads were re-called with MiXCR into one record per CDR3 protein. The profile shows tens of thousands of distinct CDR3 sequences, 12% of them singletons. The specimen was PBMCs or a T cell subset sorted from them (not recorded which). The receptors come from a man aged 18 to 29 who had mild COVID-19 (a few samples of this study predate the infection). Cell type and time point are not known.

In its sample, this clonotype was seen many times. This chain connects TRBV4-1 to TRBJ2-7; TRBD1 matches at 9 bases. The V and J ends lost 3 bases and 5 bases, in that order; junction bases with no gene match: 2. Germline V gives CDR1 MGHRA, CDR2 YSYEKL. The CDR3 consists of 13 residues. The CDR3, as DNA: TGCGCCAGCAGCCAGAGACAGGGGGACGAGCAGTACGTC. As protein: CASSQRQGDEQYV.

This clonotype was counted between two and nine times. The chain recombines TRBV12-3 or TRBV12-4 with TRBJ2-5, with D perhaps TRBD1 (6 bases). The germline V and J ends were trimmed by 6 bases and 7 bases, with 12 bases remaining between them. The CDR3 runs to 12 residues. The CDR3 bases are TGTGCCAGCAGCCTGGGGGCACGGACCCAGTACTTC. Protein sequence: CASSLGARTQYF.

The chain couples TRBV12-3 or TRBV12-4 to TRBJ2-1; no definite D call. The CDR3 is made up of 10 amino acids. V lost 5 bases and J lost 5, with 1 base in between. The CDR3 loop is CASSDNEQFF. DNA for the CDR3: TGTGCCAGCAGTGACAATGAGCAGTTCTTC.

This clonotype came up many times. The chain links TRBV4-2 to TRBJ2-1, with TRBD2 matching 8 bases. After removal of 2 bases from V and 4 bases from J, the junction contained 10 bases not matched to a gene. Germline CDR1 is LGHNA and CDR2 is YNFKEQ. CDR3 size: 17 residues. CDR3 in amino acids: CASSQQRAGGLYNEQFF. CDR3 bases: TGTGCCAGCAGCCAACAGCGCGCGGGGGGCCTATACAATGAGCAGTTCTTC.

This clonotype was seen repeatedly, ten times or more. V and J are TRBV19 and TRBJ2-1, with TRBD2 matching over 12 bases. Germline-derived CDR1 and CDR2 are LNHDA and SQIVND (reference sequence). This CDR3 is 14 amino acids long. After removal of 9 bases from V and 4 bases from J, the junction contained 4 bases not matched to a gene. The CDR3 sequence: CASTGLAGYNEQFF. CDR3 bases: TGTGCCAGCACAGGACTAGCGGGGTACAATGAGCAGTTCTTC. Combining the CDR3 with reference TRBV19 and TRBJ2-1 gives the whole variable domain DGGITQSPKYLFRKEGQNVTLSCEQNLNHDAMYWYRQDPGQGLRLIYYSQIVNDFQKGDIAEGYSVSREKKESFPLTVTSAQKNPTAFYLCASTGLAGYNEQFFGPGTRLTVL.

This clonotype was seen only a few times. This sequence joins TRBV6-4 and TRBJ2-3; 9 nucleotides agree with TRBD2. This CDR3 contains 15 residues. Germline-derived CDR1 and CDR2 are MRHNA and SNTAGT. J gave up 4 bases and V 3 bases, and 5 bases lay outside the gene matches. CDR3 coding DNA: TGTGCCAGCAGTGAAGGCGGGGGGGCCGCAGATACGCAGTATTTT. Protein product: CASSEGGGAADTQYF.

This sequence joins TRBV12-3 or TRBV12-4 and TRBJ1-2; D is unresolved. The CDR3 runs 11 residues. Trimming stripped 9 bases from V and 5 bases from J, with 10 bases between. The chain's CDR3 is CASESGYGYTF. CDR3 DNA: TGTGCCAGTGAATCTGGGTATGGCTACACCTTC.

V is TRBV3-1 and J is TRBJ2-1; D might be TRBD1 (6 bases). With 1 base removed from V and 3 bases from J, the gap between germline ends came to 7 bases. The CDR3 loop spans 14 amino acids. CDR1 and CDR2 (germline): LGHDT, YNNKEL (reference sequence). CDR3 protein: CASSQGDIYNEQFF. The CDR3 region has the DNA TGTGCCAGCAGCCAAGGGGACATCTACAATGAGCAGTTCTTC.

V gene TRBV12-3 or TRBV12-4 combines with J gene TRBJ2-3; perhaps TRBD1 as D (5 bases). The CDR3 spans 12 residues. Trimming shortened V by 5 bases and J by 7 bases, and 10 bases separated the two germline ends. CDR3 protein: CASSQGAYTQYF. CDR3 sequence (DNA): TGTGCCAGCAGTCAGGGCGCATATACGCAGTATTTT.

V usage is TRBV7-2 and J usage is TRBJ2-3, with 7 bases aligning to TRBD2. The germline V gene has CDR1 SGHTA and CDR2 FQGNSA. The CDR3 is 15 residues long. V lost 5 bases, J lost 2 bases, and 7 bases stayed unmatched. In nucleotides, the CDR3 is TGTGCCAGCAGCCGGGACTACCTATCCACAGATACGCAGTATTTT. It specifies CASSRDYLSTDTQYF.

The rearrangement links TRBV18 to TRBJ1-1; possible D gene TRBD1, 6 bases. CDR1 is KGHSH and CDR2 is LQKENI in the germline V gene. The CDR3 consists of 15 residues. V was clipped by 0 bases and J by 5 bases, with 13 bases between them. CDR3 loop: CASSPPDRSGTEAFF. CDR3 DNA: TGTGCCAGCTCACCACCCGACAGGTCGGGGACTGAAGCTTTCTTT.

The gene calls are TRBV9 and TRBJ2-3; 8 bases map to TRBD2. The CDR3 consists of 16 residues. Germline V gene sequence: CDR1 SGDLS, CDR2 YYNGEE. Unmatched junction bases numbered 8, after V lost 1 base and J lost 4 bases. The CDR3 spells CASSVLGLGMADTQYF. Here the CDR3 DNA reads TGTGCCAGCAGCGTATTGGGACTAGGTATGGCAGATACGCAGTATTTT.

V and J are TRBV3-1 and TRBJ2-7; 8 bases align to TRBD2. Germline assignment: CDR1 LGHDT and CDR2 YNNKEL (reference sequence). The V and J ends lost 3 bases and 2 bases, in that order; junction bases with no gene match: 9. The CDR3 is 16 residues long. This CDR3 reads CASSQGWGGGTYEQYF. For the CDR3, the DNA is TGTGCCAGCAGCCAGGGCTGGGGCGGGGGGACCTACGAGCAGTACTTC.

J is TRBJ2-7 and V is TRBV29-1; D may be TRBD1 (5 bases). Per germline, CDR1 SQVTM and CDR2 ANQGSEA. With 6 bases removed from V and 5 bases from J, the gap between germline ends came to 8 bases. This CDR3 has 10 residues. The CDR3 DNA follows: TGCAGCGTAGGGGTAAACGAGCAGTACTTC. Translating gives CSVGVNEQYF.

In this sample, this clonotype turned up many times. The V gene is TRBV7-2, the J gene TRBJ2-7, with a possible D match to TRBD2 (6 bases). Germline values: CDR1 SGHTA, CDR2 FQGNSA. With 7 bases removed from V and 3 bases from J, the gap between germline ends came to 16 bases. There are 14 residues in the CDR3. CDR3 nucleotide sequence: TGTGCCAGCACCTTCTCCAGGACTAACTACGAGCAGTACTTC. As protein: CASTFSRTNYEQYF.

This clonotype was picked up a small number of times. The CDR3 DNA is TGTGCCAGCAGTTTGAAGTGGGGCCTCGACTCACCCCTCCACTTT. Protein sequence: CASSLKWGLDSPLHF. V gene TRBV6-5 combines with J gene TRBJ1-6, with D perhaps matching TRBD1 (5 bases). Germline lookup yields CDR1 MNHEY and CDR2 SVGAGI. The length of the CDR3 is 15 residues. Trimming stripped 4 bases from V and 10 bases from J, with 17 bases between.

The chain employs TRBV11-2 and TRBJ2-1, with 12 bases aligning to TRBD2. J gave up 3 bases and V 2 bases, and 2 bases lay outside the gene matches. The CDR3 length is 16 residues. CDR1 and CDR2 from the germline V gene are SGHAT and FQNNGV. The CDR3 bases are TGTGCCAGCAGCTTACTAGCGGGGGGGTTCTACAATGAGCAGTTCTTC. This encodes CASSLLAGGFYNEQFF. The full variable domain, completed using reference TRBV11-2 and TRBJ2-1, is EAGVAQSPRYKIIEKRQSVAFWCNPISGHATLYWYQQILGQGPKLLIQFQNNGVVDDSQLPKDRFSAERLKGVDSTLKIQPAKLEDSAVYLCASSLLAGGFYNEQFFGPGTRLTVL.

This clonotype showed up many times. V is TRBV7-6 and J is TRBJ2-1, with 10 nucleotides matching TRBD2. This CDR3 comprises 15 residues. Unmatched junction bases numbered 8, after V lost 5 bases and J lost 7 bases. CDR1 is SGHVS, CDR2 FNYEAQ, per germline. This CDR3 reads CASSASSGGMNEQFF. DNA of the CDR3: TGTGCCAGCAGCGCGTCTAGCGGGGGTATGAATGAGCAGTTCTTC.

This clonotype was picked up many times. The rearrangement joins TRBV2 to TRBJ2-7; D call uncertain. Germline V gives CDR1 SNHLY, CDR2 FYNNEI. Trimming stripped 5 bases from V and 3 bases from J, with 11 bases between. The CDR3 length is 13 residues. Here the CDR3 reads CASSLTENYEQYF. The DNA for the CDR3 is TGTGCCAGCAGTCTTACCGAAAACTACGAGCAGTACTTC.

This clonotype was detected ten times or more. The chain employs TRBV20-1 and TRBJ1-5; 8 bases map to TRBD1. The CDR3 contains 12 residues. With V trimmed by 3 bases and J by 7 bases, 2 bases remained unmatched. Germline V lookup: CDR1 DFQATT, CDR2 SNEGSKA (reference sequence). CDR3 in amino acids: CSARTGEQPQHF. In DNA, the CDR3 is TGCAGTGCTAGGACAGGGGAACAGCCCCAGCATTTT.

In this sample, this clonotype turned up many times. The J gene is TRBJ2-1, the V gene TRBV7-9; 10 nucleotides line up with TRBD2. With 5 bases clipped from V and 4 bases from J, the junction kept 5 bases outside the gene matches. The CDR3 runs 15 residues. Germline V CDR1 and CDR2: SEHNR, FQNEAQ (reference sequence). CDR3 residues: CASSPPSGGYNEQFF. CDR3 nucleotides: TGTGCCAGCAGCCCGCCTAGCGGGGGATACAATGAGCAGTTCTTC.

This clonotype was picked up many times. J is TRBJ2-2 and V is TRBV5-1, with D perhaps matching TRBD1 or TRBD2 (6 bases each). Germline CDR1 is SGHRS and CDR2 is YFSETQ. The CDR3 spans 15 residues. V lost 7 bases, J lost 3 bases, and 16 bases lay in between. The CDR3 spells CASALPGADTGELFF. The CDR3 nucleotides are TGCGCCAGCGCTCTACCGGGGGCGGACACCGGGGAGCTGTTTTTT. The full variable domain, completed using reference TRBV5-1 and TRBJ2-2, is KAGVTQTPRYLIKTRGQQVTLSCSPISGHRSVSWYQQTPGQGLQFLFEYFSETQRNKGNFPGRFSGRQFSNSRSEMNVSTLELGDSALYLCASALPGADTGELFFGEGSRLTVL.

Many counts were recorded for this clonotype. The genes are TRBV27 and TRBJ1-1, with D unresolved. The CDR3 is 14 residues long. Germline values: CDR1 MNHEY, CDR2 SMNVEV (reference sequence). The V and J ends lost 1 base and 1 base respectively, with 7 bases between them. CDR3 sequence reads: CASSLLSGNTEAFF. CDR3 DNA sequence: TGTGCCAGCAGTTTATTATCGGGGAACACTGAAGCTTTCTTT.